This T cell receptor (beta chain) is drawn from a study of T cell responses to AZD1222 COVID-19 vaccine. Whole-study results and caveats: Clonal diversity was possibly underestimated, and white British individuals and females predominated among donors. As reported, nearly half of all spike-specific TCRs target variant regions that are unmutated.

CDR1 is SEHNR, CDR2 FQNEAQ, per germline (reference sequence). This CDR3 comprises 11 residues. Trimming pared 5 bases from V and 9 bases from J, leaving 8 bases between. This clone was observed a single time. Its specificity is not known. The protocol was immunoSEQ multiplex PCR, while the TCRdb copy is restricted to in-frame clones and leaves out a portion. The sample lists 100,000 to 150,000 clones; about 90% were seen once. This sequence was found in an adult in good health. The V and J genes are TRBV7-9 and TRBJ2-1; D gene ambiguous. The source material was peripheral blood, sampled on day 0 of AZD1222 vaccination. The CDR3 sequence is CASSHSSEQFF. CDR3 coding DNA: TGTGCCAGCAGCCACTCGAGTGAGCAGTTCTTC.